This T cell receptor (beta chain) came from a study of patients and donors after allogeneic stem cell transplantation. MiXCR was run by TCRdb on the RT-PCR reads, yielding one entry per CDR3 protein. This table holds about 960,000 distinct CDR3 sequences, over 15% found once. As regards this clonotype: The junction departs from the called germline gene at one end, perhaps through a read error.

The CDR3 loop spans 16 amino acids. From germline, CDR1 is DFQATT and CDR2 SNEGSKA (reference sequence). What was sequenced was blood, either unsorted or a sorted T cell fraction (not recorded which). This clonotype originated in a human donor who was either an allogeneic HSCT recipient or a stem cell or donor lymphocyte infusion donor (not recorded which). It is not recorded whose cells these are; they may come from a transplant donor. The genes are TRBV20-1 and TRBJ2-5; D perhaps matches TRBD1 (6 bases). The CDR3: CSARDQSDSLQETKYF. The CDR3 DNA is TGCAGTGCTAGAGATCAGTCGGACAGCCTCCAAGAGACCAAGTACTTC.